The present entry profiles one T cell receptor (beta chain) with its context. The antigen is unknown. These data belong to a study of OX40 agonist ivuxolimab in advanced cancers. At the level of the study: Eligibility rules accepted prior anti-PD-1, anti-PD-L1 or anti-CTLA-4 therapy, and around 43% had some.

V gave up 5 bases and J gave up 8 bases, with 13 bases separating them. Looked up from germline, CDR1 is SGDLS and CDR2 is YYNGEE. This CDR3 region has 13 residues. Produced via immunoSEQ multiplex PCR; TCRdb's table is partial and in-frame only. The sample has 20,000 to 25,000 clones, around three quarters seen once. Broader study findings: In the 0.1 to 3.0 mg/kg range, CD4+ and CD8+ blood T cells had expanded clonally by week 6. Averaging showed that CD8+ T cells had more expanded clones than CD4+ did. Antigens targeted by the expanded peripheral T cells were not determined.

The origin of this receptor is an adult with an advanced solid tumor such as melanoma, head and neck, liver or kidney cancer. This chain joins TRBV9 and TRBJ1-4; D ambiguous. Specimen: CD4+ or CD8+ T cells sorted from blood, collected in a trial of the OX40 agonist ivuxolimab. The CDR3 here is CASSPWGGEKLFF. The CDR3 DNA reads TGTGCCAGCAGTCCCTGGGGAGGGGAAAAACTGTTTTTT.